This TCR beta chain is drawn from a study of regulatory T cells in long-lasting Graves disease. Study as a whole: Persistence in Graves' disease denoted antithyroid drug use beyond 5 years alongside positive TSH receptor antibodies.

This clonotype came up a few times. Time point indicated: persistent/refractory GD, antithyroid drugs over 5 years with positive TRAb. RNA from PBMCs was the source of the TCR library. Germline V gene data show CDR1 as LNHDA and CDR2 as SQIVND (reference sequence). With V trimmed by 7 bases and J by 2 bases, 6 bases remained unmatched. The CDR3 is 14 amino acids. Arm-PCR of CDR3 regions and iRepertoire HTBI primers were the basis on which TCR beta libraries were built. One entry per CDR3 protein, called by TCRdb with MiXCR from the multiplex PCR reads. Among under 450,000 distinct CDR3 sequences, 23% were seen once, and the ten largest hold under 35%.

This TCR was sampled from a woman between 40 and 55 years old with Graves disease. The V call is TRBV19, the J call TRBJ1-2; TRBD1 matches at 8 bases. The material was peripheral blood mononuclear cells (PBMCs), obtained when the disease was refractory, from a patient treated with antithyroid drugs. In DNA, the CDR3 is TGTGCCAGTAACCCCGGACAGGGCAACTATGGCTACACCTTC. The encoded protein is CASNPGQGNYGYTF.